This T cell receptor (beta chain) was identified during a study of cytomegalovirus exposure and HLA in healthy donors. The germline V gene has CDR1 SGHTA and CDR2 FQGNSA. The CDR3 contains 15 residues. Trimming shortened V by 3 bases and J by 4 bases, and 13 bases separated the two germline ends. TCRdb's table, derived via immunoSEQ multiplex PCR, lists solely in-frame clones and lacks some. The data show 100,000 to 150,000 clones, with about 90% seen just once and around 1.5% held by the top ten. General study points: The study designated fewer than 200 TCR beta chains cytomegalovirus-associated. A few chains tied to CMV proved CMV antigen-specific in vitro. In a later analysis, first-cohort TCR clusters were found to tend to co-occur in the roughly 120 validation repertoires.

A word on this clone: Its antigen is undetermined.

The donors were in the approximately 120-subject validation cohort; that cohort was separate from the 666-subject first cohort. This chain uses TRBV7-2 with TRBJ2-1, with a tentative D call TRBD2 (6 bases). The source material was PBMCs. The source of this sequence is a man aged 25 to 40 in good health and CMV-seronegative. CDR3 loop: CASSFRSGEYNEQFF. In DNA, the CDR3 is TGTGCCAGCAGCTTCCGGTCGGGAGAATACAATGAGCAGTTCTTC. The full variable domain, with the rest looked up from reference TRBV7-2 and TRBJ2-1, is GAGVSQSPSNKVTEKGKDVELRCDPISGHTALYWYRQSLGQGLEFLIYFQGNSAPDKSGLPSDRFSAERTGGSVSTLTIQRTQQEDSAVYLCASSFRSGEYNEQFFGPGTRLTVL.